These 10 T cell receptor beta chains were sequenced from one sample in a study of blood T cell repertoires in COVID-19. TCRdb keeps only in-frame clones here, not all; method: immunoSEQ multiplex PCR. Here the sample spans about 130,000 clones, around 88% being singletons. The specimen was peripheral blood. The receptors were sampled from a man in his forties or fifties with acute or convalescent COVID-19.

The chain uses TRBV6-5 and TRBJ1-2, with 7 bases identical to TRBD1. Germline CDR1 MNHEY, CDR2 SVGAGI. J lost 3 bases, V lost 8 bases, and 3 bases had no gene match. This CDR3 contains 12 residues. The CDR3 reads CASRDSHYGYTF. The CDR3 coding sequence is TGTGCCAGCCGGGACAGTCACTATGGCTACACCTTC.

This chain uses TRBV5-4 with TRBJ2-3; D is perhaps TRBD2 (6 bases). This CDR3 has 15 amino acids. Trimming cost V 7 bases and J 5 bases, with 20 bases left between them. CDR1 is SGHNT and CDR2 is YYREEE in the germline V gene (reference sequence). The CDR3 region has the DNA TGTGCCAGCTCGCCGCGCACTAGCAAATTAGATACGCAGTATTTT. Translating it yields CASSPRTSKLDTQYF.

A word on this clone: Compared with germline, one end of the junction differs, possibly owing to a read error. The J gene is TRBJ2-1, the V gene TRBV6-5; D not resolved. In germline, CDR1 is MNHEY, CDR2 SVGAGI. The length of the CDR3 is 12 residues. Here the CDR3 reads CASSSTNNEQFF. The CDR3 DNA reads as TGTGCCAGTAGTTCTACGAACAATGAGCAGTTCTTC.

This chain connects TRBV7-9 to TRBJ1-1, with TRBD1 matching over 8 bases. The CDR3 has 13 amino acids. V lost 6 bases to trimming and J lost 11 bases; unmatched junction nucleotides: 11. CDR1 is SEHNR, CDR2 FQNEAQ, per germline (reference sequence). The CDR3 protein is CASRDRVRPSAFF. As DNA, the CDR3 is TGTGCCAGCAGGGACAGGGTGCGACCGTCGGCTTTCTTT.

V gene TRBV4-1 combines with J gene TRBJ2-1; D possibly corresponds to TRBD2 (6 bases). Trimming removed 5 bases from V and 6 bases from J, with 23 bases in between. This CDR3 region has 17 residues. Germline V gene lookup returns CDR1 MGHRA and CDR2 YSYEKL. CDR3 DNA sequence: TGCGCCAGCAGCTCTCAGAGGGAACGGGGGAAAGTCAATGAGCAGTTCTTC. It specifies CASSSQRERGKVNEQFF.

The chain uses TRBV5-5 and TRBJ2-1, with D maybe TRBD2 (6 bases). Germline V lookup: CDR1 SGHKS, CDR2 YYEKEE (reference sequence). The CDR3 sequence is 16 residues long. The V gene lost 1 base and the J gene lost 0 bases, with 11 bases spanning the gap. Here the CDR3 reads CASSLSLASSYNEQFF. CDR3 bases: TGTGCCAGCAGCTTGTCCCTAGCGAGCTCCTACAATGAGCAGTTCTTC.

The chain recombines TRBV4-1 with TRBJ1-5; 9 bases map to TRBD1. Germline values: CDR1 MGHRA, CDR2 YSYEKL. The junction had 9 bases not matched to a gene; V was cut back by 0 bases and J by 0 bases. The CDR3 length is 19 residues. CDR3 amino acids: CASSQETPGQGYSNQPQHF. The CDR3 DNA reads TGCGCCAGCAGCCAAGAAACCCCGGGACAGGGATATAGCAATCAGCCCCAGCATTTT.

The genes are TRBV2 and TRBJ2-2, with unresolved D. The CDR3 sequence is 13 residues long. Germline CDR1 SNHLY, CDR2 FYNNEI. The germline V and J ends were trimmed by 1 base and 3 bases, with 3 bases remaining between them. The CDR3 sequence: CASSEDYTGELFF. In DNA, the CDR3 is TGTGCCAGCAGTGAAGACTACACCGGGGAGCTGTTTTTT.

The rearrangement uses TRBV10-1 and TRBJ1-2; D remains ambiguous. The germline V gene has CDR1 WNHNN and CDR2 SYGVQD (reference sequence). The CDR3 totals 12 residues. Deletions cut 3 bases from V and 3 bases from J, with 5 bases between. CDR3 region: CASSDGDYGYTF. The CDR3, as DNA: TGCGCCAGCAGTGACGGGGACTATGGCTACACCTTC.

The chain links TRBV10-3 to TRBJ1-1; D is uncertain. The germline V gene encodes CDR1 ENHRY and CDR2 SYGVKD. The V gene lost 11 bases and the J gene lost 0 bases, with 16 bases spanning the gap. This CDR3 is built from 14 residues. Here the CDR3 reads CAASGRGMNTEAFF. Written as DNA, the CDR3 is TGTGCCGCCTCGGGCCGGGGAATGAACACTGAAGCTTTCTTT.